Here is one TCR beta chain with its context. As yet, its antigen is unknown. The data stem from a study of cytomegalovirus exposure and HLA in healthy donors. The PCR contained 60 Vbeta and 13 Jbeta primers. As processed by the authors: Among the unique TCR beta chains that a later analysis counted, 80 million to 100 million in all, about 11 million were shared. Libraries were prepared by immunoSEQ multiplex PCR; TCRdb keeps only in-frame clonotypes and omits some of them. D and trimming come from the DNA, and the V and J calls and clone size come from that table. The data show roughly 120,000 clones, around three quarters seen once. V was pared by 2 bases and J by 2 bases, with 10 bases between. The V gene's germline CDR1 is MDHEN and CDR2 SYDVKM. The length of the CDR3 is 14 residues. Findings and limits, study-wide: Previous analysis showed most TCR beta V segments were productive about 87% or about 30% of the time.

Sample: PBMCs. This clonotype was sampled from a woman aged 25 to 39 in good health and CMV-seronegative. This sequence joins TRBV28 and TRBJ2-7, with D perhaps TRBD1 (5 bases). CDR3 amino acids: CASSLIDSPYEQYF. In nucleotides, the CDR3 is TGTGCCAGCAGTTTAATCGACAGCCCCTACGAGCAGTACTTC.